Below are 31 T cell receptor beta chains sequenced from a single sample in a study of blood T cells in healthy people across ages. Primers used in a second PCR of roughly 7 to 12 cycles were a sample-barcoded 5' primer and a J-beta primer mix. TCRdb processed the 5' RACE reads anew with MiXCR; each CDR3 protein has one entry. The sample lists about 930,000 distinct CDR3 sequences, under 35% occurring once. The sample was also reused in another study, on T cells of mothers and their children.

The sequencing sample was made of blood. The receptor source for this set is a woman aged 40 to 50 in good health.

As concerns this clonotype: A much larger clone sits a single nucleotide away, making a read error possible. The chain is built from TRBV20-1 and TRBJ2-1; 14 nucleotides match TRBD2. The DNA end is more similar to TRBJ2-7, so the J call may be wrong. The CDR3 has 16 residues. CDR1 DFQATT and CDR2 SNEGSKA come from the germline V gene (reference sequence). Written as DNA, the CDR3 is TGCAGTGCTCCTCTGACTAGCGGGGGGGATTACAATGAGCAGTACTTC. Its protein product is CSAPLTSGGDYNEQYF.

This chain links TRBV7-9 with TRBJ1-6, with TRBD1 as a possible D gene (6 bases). The CDR3 spans 14 residues. V was cut by 6 bases and J by 12 bases, with 18 bases left in between. Germline loops: CDR1 SEHNR, CDR2 FQNEAQ (reference sequence). The CDR3 sequence is CASRPTGKRLPLHF. The CDR3 bases are TGTGCCAGCAGGCCTACAGGGAAGAGGTTACCCCTCCACTTT.

This clonotype has more than one count but fewer than ten. The chain has TRBV28 and TRBJ1-2; D ambiguous. The length of the CDR3 is 11 residues. CDR1 and CDR2 (germline): MDHEN, SYDVKM. The germline V and J ends were trimmed by 7 bases and 4 bases, with 7 bases remaining between them. CDR3 in amino acids: CASIGLYGYTF. CDR3 sequence (DNA): TGTGCCAGCATAGGGCTCTATGGCTACACCTTC.

The chain joins TRBV12-3 or TRBV12-4 to TRBJ2-3; weak D call: TRBD1 (6 bases). The ends were cut back, 3 bases at V and 2 bases at J, with 24 bases in the middle. This CDR3 region has 19 residues. CDR3 coding DNA: TGTGCCAGCAGTTTGGGGGCAGGGGTTGGTTCGAAAATCACAGATACGCAGTATTTT. This codes for CASSLGAGVGSKITDTQYF.

Turning to this clonotype: A much larger clonotype is one base distant, so this may be a read error. The J gene is TRBJ2-5, the V gene TRBV20-1, with D possibly matching TRBD2 (5 bases). V was clipped by 7 bases and J by 5 bases, with 20 bases between them. Germline V CDR1 and CDR2: DFQATT, SNEGSKA (reference sequence). The CDR3 has 14 residues. The CDR3, as DNA: TGCAGTGTTAGGGTCCGCTCGGGCGGGGAGACCCAGTACTTC. This translates into CSVRVRSGGETQYF.

There are a few counts of this clonotype. The gene calls are TRBV6-6 and TRBJ1-1; tentative D call: TRBD1 (5 bases). Trimming removed 2 bases at V and 3 bases at J, with 13 bases between. The CDR3 runs to 15 residues. The germline CDR1 and CDR2 sequences are MNHNY and SVGAGI (reference sequence). CDR3 amino acids: CASSYRQGGHTEAFF. The CDR3 nucleotides are TGTGCCAGCAGTTACAGGCAGGGCGGCCACACTGAAGCTTTCTTT.

V usage is TRBV5-1 and J usage is TRBJ1-4, with 7 nucleotides matching TRBD1. Trimming at V came to 5 bases and at J to 7 bases, leaving 11 bases not matched to a gene. The CDR3 extends over 15 amino acids. Germline CDR1 reads SGHRS; CDR2 reads YFSETQ. The chain's CDR3 is CASRHKGAQVEKLFF. The CDR3 DNA reads as TGCGCCAGCAGACATAAGGGGGCGCAGGTTGAAAAACTGTTTTTT.

The rearrangement uses TRBV29-1 and TRBJ2-5; possibly TRBD2 for D (6 bases). This CDR3 has 12 residues. The V end was cut by 5 bases, the J end by 8 bases, with 15 bases between. Germline values: CDR1 SQVTM, CDR2 ANQGSEA. The CDR3 sequence: CSVLRGAATQYF. The CDR3 coding sequence is TGCAGCGTTCTGCGGGGCGCCGCTACCCAGTACTTC.

V and J are TRBV5-6 and TRBJ2-2; D is unresolved. V was shortened by 0 bases and J by 1 base, with 10 bases between the two germline ends. This CDR3 spans 16 amino acids. Germline CDR1 reads SGHDT; CDR2 reads YYEEEE. In DNA, the CDR3 is TGTGCCAGCAGCTTGGATTGGGCGGAGAACACCGGGGAGCTGTTTTTT. Its protein is CASSLDWAENTGELFF.

In regard to this clonotype: A much larger clone lies one base from this, so it may be a read error. This chain links TRBV4-3 with TRBJ2-5, with TRBD2 as a possible D gene (7 bases). CDR3 length: 16 residues. The germline V gene has CDR1 LGHNA and CDR2 YSLEER. In DNA form, the CDR3 reads TGCCCCAGCAGCCAAGATAAGGGTACAGGGAGGGGGACCCAGTACTTC. Amino acid sequence: CPSSQDKGTGRGTQYF.

This clonotype was recorded once. A junction end diverges from the germline sequence, so it may reflect a read error. This sequence joins TRBV27 and TRBJ2-3; TRBD1 matches at 10 bases. Looked up from germline, CDR1 is MNHEY and CDR2 is SMNVEV (reference sequence). CDR3 length: 14 residues. The CDR3 region is CASSFGQGVDMQYF. The CDR3, as DNA: TGTGCCAGCAGTTTTGGACAGGGGGTTGATATGCAGTATTTT.

A few counts support this clonotype. This chain joins TRBV28 and TRBJ2-3, with TRBD2 identical over 9 bases. Per the germline V gene, CDR1 is MDHEN and CDR2 is SYDVKM. The CDR3 sequence is 15 residues long. With 5 bases clipped from V and 4 bases from J, the junction kept 7 bases outside the gene matches. CDR3 amino acids: CASSRGRAVPDTQYF. CDR3 DNA sequence: TGTGCCAGCAGTCGCGGGAGGGCCGTCCCAGATACGCAGTATTTT. The full variable domain, with the rest looked up from reference TRBV28 and TRBJ2-3, is DVKVTQSSRYLVKRTGEKVFLECVQDMDHENMFWYRQDPGLGLRLIYFSYDVKMKEKGDIPEGYSVSREKKERFSLILESASTNQTSMYLCASSRGRAVPDTQYFGPGTRLTVL.

This clonotype appeared many times. The rearrangement links TRBV5-1 to TRBJ1-2, with D possibly being TRBD1 (5 bases). The germline V gene encodes CDR1 SGHRS and CDR2 YFSETQ. Trimming cost V 4 bases and J 0 bases, with 10 bases left between them. The CDR3 length is 14 residues. The CDR3 here is CASSPGGSNYGYTF. The CDR3 DNA sequence: TGCGCCAGCAGCCCCGGGGGTTCTAACTATGGCTACACCTTC.

This clonotype has just a few counts. The CDR3 coding sequence is TGTGCCAGCAGCTTAGTTTCAGATATGAACACTGAAGCTTTCTTT. Translating gives CASSLVSDMNTEAFF. The chain recombines TRBV7-6 with TRBJ1-1; no reliable D call. Germline V CDR1 and CDR2: SGHVS, FNYEAQ. The CDR3 is 15 residues long. V was cut by 1 base and J by 0 bases, with 9 bases left in between.

This clonotype was counted between two and nine times. This chain joins TRBV2 and TRBJ1-5, with TRBD1 identical over 7 bases. This CDR3 contains 12 residues. Germline CDR1 and CDR2: SNHLY and FYNNEI. The J segment lost 11 bases and the V segment lost 1 base, leaving 2 bases of the junction unmatched. The CDR3 reads CASSEGQGAQHF. The CDR3 DNA is TGTGCCAGCAGTGAAGGACAGGGCGCCCAGCATTTT.

This rearrangement joins TRBV20-1 to TRBJ2-2; 9 bases fit TRBD2. The CDR3 loop spans 15 amino acids. The V gene end was trimmed by 5 bases and the J gene end by 7 bases; junction bases not matched to a gene: 11. In germline, CDR1 is DFQATT, CDR2 SNEGSKA (reference sequence). In DNA form, the CDR3 reads TGCAGTGCTCCTCGGGGGAGCGGGGGGTACGGGGAGCTGTTTTTT. Translating it yields CSAPRGSGGYGELFF.

In this sample, this clonotype turned up a few times. The chain has TRBV12-3 or TRBV12-4 and TRBJ1-2, with D tentatively TRBD1 (5 bases). V lost 5 bases and J 7 bases, leaving 17 bases between the germline ends. This CDR3 contains 14 residues. CDR3 nucleotides: TGTGCCAGCAGTCCCCGTAAGGGGCTCTCTGGCTACACCTTC. Encoded protein: CASSPRKGLSGYTF.

About this clonotype: This sequence may be a read error, since a much larger clone differs from it by one base. The chain has TRBV15 and TRBJ2-3; TRBD1 matches at 8 bases. The CDR3 runs to 15 residues. Looked up from germline, CDR1 is LNHNV and CDR2 is YYDKDF (reference sequence). CDR3 sequence: CATSRQGASADMQYF. The CDR3 nucleotides are TGTGCCACCAGCAGGCAGGGGGCGAGCGCAGATATGCAGTATTTT. The full variable domain, with the rest looked up from reference TRBV15 and TRBJ2-3, is DAMVIQNPRYQVTQFGKPVTLSCSQTLNHNVMYWYQQKSSQAPKLLFHYYDKDFNNEADTPDNFQSRRPNTSFCFLDIRSPGLGDTAMYLCATSRQGASADMQYFGPGTRLTVL.

A few counts support this clonotype. The rearrangement joins TRBV6-5 to TRBJ1-5; perhaps TRBD1 as D (6 bases). V was trimmed by 2 bases and J by 7 bases, leaving 15 bases between them. The CDR3 has 15 residues. CDR1 is MNHEY and CDR2 is SVGAGI in the germline V gene. CDR3 nucleotide sequence: TGTGCCAGCAGTTACGGTTGGGGGCAGGGACAGCCCCAGCATTTT. Translated: CASSYGWGQGQPQHF.

V usage is TRBV27 and J usage is TRBJ1-2, with D possibly being TRBD1 (6 bases). V lost 2 bases, J lost 2 bases, and 21 bases lay in between. The CDR3 runs 18 residues. Germline values: CDR1 MNHEY, CDR2 SMNVEV (reference sequence). CDR3 nucleotide sequence: TGTGCCAGCAGTTTAATCAGGGGTGGAGGCCTGCTAAACTATGGCTACACCTTC. The encoded protein is CASSLIRGGGLLNYGYTF.

This chain uses TRBV7-2 with TRBJ2-7; D not certain. The germline V gene has CDR1 SGHTA and CDR2 FQGNSA. The CDR3 totals 14 residues. Trimming removed 1 base at V and 5 bases at J, with 12 bases between. In DNA form, the CDR3 reads TGTGCCAGCAGCTTAGTGGTGGAAAAGGACGAGCAGTACTTC. It yields the protein CASSLVVEKDEQYF.

This clonotype was detected many times. This sequence joins TRBV12-3 or TRBV12-4 and TRBJ2-7; 9 bases line up with TRBD1. The CDR3 consists of 14 residues. V gave up 5 bases and J gave up 5 bases; unmatched junction bases: 7. CDR3 nucleotides: TGTGCCAGCAGTGACACCGGGACAGGGCACGAGCAGTACTTC. Translated: CASSDTGTGHEQYF.

There are many counts of this clonotype. The chain has TRBV10-2 and TRBJ2-4; either TRBD1 or TRBD2 may fit D (5 bases each). CDR1 is WSHSY and CDR2 is SAAADI in the germline V gene. The V end lost 0 bases, the J end lost 4 bases, and 7 bases lay between the germline ends. CDR3 length equals 14 residues. CDR3 nucleotide sequence: TGCGCCAGCAGTGAGTCCGGGACGAAAAACATTCAGTACTTC. The encoded protein is CASSESGTKNIQYF.

In its sample, this clonotype was seen a few times. The J gene is TRBJ2-7, the V gene TRBV7-9; D tentatively reads TRBD1 or TRBD2 (5 bases each). Germline V lookup: CDR1 SEHNR, CDR2 FQNEAQ (reference sequence). The V end lost 5 bases, the J end lost 3 bases, and 17 bases lay between the germline ends. The CDR3 is made up of 15 amino acids. DNA for the CDR3: TGTGCCAGCAGCCCACCCCTCGGGGCAGGCTACGAGCAGTACTTC. This sequence encodes CASSPPLGAGYEQYF. The variable domain in full, completed from reference TRBV7-9 and TRBJ2-7, reads DTGVSQNPRHKITKRGQNVTFRCDPISEHNRLYWYRQTLGQGPEFLTYFQNEAQLEKSRLLSDRFSAERPKGSFSTLEIQRTEQGDSAMYLCASSPPLGAGYEQYFGPGTRLTVT.

The CDR3: CASSLELLAGDTDTQYF. The CDR3 bases are TGTGCCAGCAGCTTAGAATTACTAGCGGGGGACACAGATACGCAGTATTTT. This chain connects TRBV7-8 to TRBJ2-3, with 11 nucleotides matching TRBD2. The J segment lost 2 bases and the V segment lost 1 base, leaving 5 bases of the junction unmatched. This CDR3 is built from 17 residues. The germline V gene has CDR1 SGHVS and CDR2 FQNEAQ.

This chain joins TRBV9 and TRBJ2-3; D gene uncertain. The CDR3 sequence is 14 residues long. Between the trimmed V and J ends, which lost 0 bases and 10 bases, there was a span of 15 bases. In germline, CDR1 is SGDLS, CDR2 YYNGEE. CDR3 sequence reads: CASSVEDSLDSQYF. The CDR3 bases are TGTGCCAGCAGCGTAGAGGATAGCTTGGATTCGCAGTATTTT.

This clonotype was observed at least ten times. The chain carries TRBV10-3 and TRBJ2-1; D tentatively fits TRBD1 or TRBD2 (5 bases each). From germline, CDR1 is ENHRY and CDR2 SYGVKD. Deletions cut 8 bases from V and 3 bases from J, with 26 bases between. This CDR3 has 18 residues. CDR3 sequence: CAILAGDRALGRYNEQFF. DNA of the CDR3: TGTGCCATCCTGGCGGGCGACAGAGCCCTGGGACGCTACAATGAGCAGTTCTTC.

This clonotype occurred a few times. V is TRBV3-1 and J is TRBJ2-1; 10 nucleotides line up with TRBD1. Germline-derived CDR1 and CDR2 are LGHDT and YNNKEL (reference sequence). The CDR3 covers 14 residues. Trimming took 8 bases from V and 4 from J; bases not matched to a gene: 5. The CDR3 spells CASAAGQGYNEQFF. The CDR3 DNA is TGTGCCAGCGCTGCGGGACAGGGGTACAATGAGCAGTTCTTC.

This chain connects TRBV2 to TRBJ1-2; no firm D call. Germline lookup yields CDR1 SNHLY and CDR2 FYNNEI. Trimming took off 6 bases at V and 8 bases at J, with 10 bases between the two ends. The CDR3 runs to 11 residues. The CDR3 region is CASREVGGYTF. In nucleotides, the CDR3 is TGTGCCAGCAGGGAGGTGGGCGGCTACACCTTC.

The V and J genes are TRBV4-2 and TRBJ2-7; the D is unclear. Per germline, CDR1 LGHNA and CDR2 YNFKEQ. This CDR3 comprises 13 residues. The V and J ends lost 2 bases and 4 bases respectively, with 9 bases between them. The CDR3: CASSQSKGYEQYF. CDR3 bases: TGTGCCAGCAGCCAAAGCAAGGGTTACGAGCAGTACTTC.

Comments on this clonotype: Its ends do not fully match the called genes, so a read error is possible. CDR3 in amino acids: CAGRPDRDSYEQYF. The CDR3 region has the DNA TGTGCCGGCAGGCCTGACAGGGACTCCTACGAGCAGTACTTC. The V gene is TRBV6-6, the J gene TRBJ2-7; 7 nucleotides line up with TRBD1. CDR3 size: 14 residues. CDR1 MNHNY and CDR2 SVGAGI come from the germline V gene (reference sequence).